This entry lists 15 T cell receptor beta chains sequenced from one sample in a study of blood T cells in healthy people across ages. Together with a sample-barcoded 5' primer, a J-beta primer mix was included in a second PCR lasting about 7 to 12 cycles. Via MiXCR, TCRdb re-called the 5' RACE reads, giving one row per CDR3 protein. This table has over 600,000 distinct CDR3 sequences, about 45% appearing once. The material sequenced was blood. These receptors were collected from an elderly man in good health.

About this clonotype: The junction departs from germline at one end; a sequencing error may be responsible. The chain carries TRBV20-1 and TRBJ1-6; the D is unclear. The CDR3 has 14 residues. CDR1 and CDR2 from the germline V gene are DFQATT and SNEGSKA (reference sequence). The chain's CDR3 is CSARVTDSSSPLHF. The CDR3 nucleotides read TGCAGTGCCAGAGTGACCGATTCGTCTTCACCCCTCCACTTT.

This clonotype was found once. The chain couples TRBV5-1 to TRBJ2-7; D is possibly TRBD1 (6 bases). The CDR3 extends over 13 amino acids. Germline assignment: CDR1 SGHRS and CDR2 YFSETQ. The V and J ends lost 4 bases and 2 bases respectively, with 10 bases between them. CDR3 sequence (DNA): TGCGCCAGCAGCACCCGACAGGCCTACGAGCAGTACTTC. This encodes CASSTRQAYEQYF.

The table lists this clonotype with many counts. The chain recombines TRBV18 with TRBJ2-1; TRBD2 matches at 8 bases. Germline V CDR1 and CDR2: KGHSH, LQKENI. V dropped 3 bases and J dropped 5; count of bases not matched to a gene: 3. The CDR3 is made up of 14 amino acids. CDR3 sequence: CASSPTSVNNEQFF. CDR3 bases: TGTGCCAGCTCACCGACTAGCGTTAACAATGAGCAGTTCTTC.

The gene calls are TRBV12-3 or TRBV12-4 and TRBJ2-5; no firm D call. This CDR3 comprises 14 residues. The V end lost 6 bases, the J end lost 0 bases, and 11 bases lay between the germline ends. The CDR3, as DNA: TGTGCCAGCAGAACTGCTATTTACCAAGAGACCCAGTACTTC. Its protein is CASRTAIYQETQYF.

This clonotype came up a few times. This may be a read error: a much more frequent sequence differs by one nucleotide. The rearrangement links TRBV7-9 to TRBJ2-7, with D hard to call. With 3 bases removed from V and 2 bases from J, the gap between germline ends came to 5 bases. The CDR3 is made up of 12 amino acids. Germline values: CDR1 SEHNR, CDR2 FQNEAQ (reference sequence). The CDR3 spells CASSFDTYEQYF. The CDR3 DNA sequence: TGTGCCAGCAGCTTTGACACCTACGAGCAGTACTTC.

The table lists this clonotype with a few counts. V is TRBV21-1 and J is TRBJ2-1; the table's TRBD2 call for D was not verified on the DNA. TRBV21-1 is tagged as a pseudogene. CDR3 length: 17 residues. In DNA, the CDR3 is TGTGCCAGCAGCAATCCCCGGACTAGCGGGAGGTGGTATGAGCAGTTCTTC. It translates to CASSNPRTSGRWYEQFF.

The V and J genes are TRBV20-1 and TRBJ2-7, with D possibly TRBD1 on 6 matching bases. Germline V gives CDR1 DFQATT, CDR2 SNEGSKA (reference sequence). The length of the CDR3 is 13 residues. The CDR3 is CRASDRSSYEQYF. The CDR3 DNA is TGCAGGGCCTCCGACAGGAGTTCCTACGAGCAGTACTTC.

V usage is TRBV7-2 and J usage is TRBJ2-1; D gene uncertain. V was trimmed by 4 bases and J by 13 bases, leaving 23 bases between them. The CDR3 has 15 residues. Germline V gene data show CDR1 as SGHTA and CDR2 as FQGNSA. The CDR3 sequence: CASSSSIQPQETQFF. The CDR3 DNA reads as TGTGCCAGCAGCTCCTCCATCCAACCGCAAGAGACCCAGTTCTTC.

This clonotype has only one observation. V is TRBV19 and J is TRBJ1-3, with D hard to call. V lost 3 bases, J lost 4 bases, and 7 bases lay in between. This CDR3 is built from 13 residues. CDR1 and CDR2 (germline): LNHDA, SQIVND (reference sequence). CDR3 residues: CASSMALGNTIYF. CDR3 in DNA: TGTGCCAGTAGTATGGCTCTGGGAAACACCATATATTTT.

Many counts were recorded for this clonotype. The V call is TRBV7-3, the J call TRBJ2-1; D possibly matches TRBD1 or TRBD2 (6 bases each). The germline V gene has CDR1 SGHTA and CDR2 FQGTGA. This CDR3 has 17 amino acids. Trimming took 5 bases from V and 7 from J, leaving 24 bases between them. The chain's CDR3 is CASSPSGGTRVKNEQFF. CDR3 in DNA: TGTGCCAGCAGCCCCTCTGGGGGGACACGGGTTAAAAATGAGCAGTTCTTC. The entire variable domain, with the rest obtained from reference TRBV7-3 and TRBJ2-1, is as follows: GAGVSQTPSNKVTEKGKYVELRCDPISGHTALYWYRQSLGQGPEFLIYFQGTGAADDSGLPNDRFFAVRPEGSVSTLKIQRTERGDSAVYLCASSPSGGTRVKNEQFFGPGTRLTVL.

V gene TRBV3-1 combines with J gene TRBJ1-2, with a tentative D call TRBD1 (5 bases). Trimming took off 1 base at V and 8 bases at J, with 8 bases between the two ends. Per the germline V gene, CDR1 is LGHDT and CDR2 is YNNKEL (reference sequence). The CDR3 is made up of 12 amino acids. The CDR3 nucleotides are TGTGCCAGCAGCCAAGGGGGCGCGGGCTACACCTTC. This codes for CASSQGGAGYTF.

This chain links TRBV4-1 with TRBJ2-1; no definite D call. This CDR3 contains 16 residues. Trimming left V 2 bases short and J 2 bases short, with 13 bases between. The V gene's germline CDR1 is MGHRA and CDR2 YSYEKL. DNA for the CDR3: TGCGCCAGCAGCCAACCTCTCGGCGGAACCTACAATGAGCAGTTCTTC. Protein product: CASSQPLGGTYNEQFF.

The CDR3 sequence is CASSQDLTGGPHEQYF. As DNA, the CDR3 is TGTGCCAGCAGCCAAGATCTCACGGGAGGGCCCCACGAGCAGTACTTC. The chain combines TRBV4-2 with TRBJ2-7, with TRBD2 matching 8 bases. Germline V gene lookup returns CDR1 LGHNA and CDR2 YNFKEQ. V gave up 0 bases and J gave up 5 bases; unmatched junction bases: 9. The CDR3 runs to 16 residues.

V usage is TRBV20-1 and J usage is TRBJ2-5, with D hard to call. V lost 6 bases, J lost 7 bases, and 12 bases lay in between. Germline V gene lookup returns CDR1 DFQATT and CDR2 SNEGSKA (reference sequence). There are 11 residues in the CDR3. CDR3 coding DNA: TGCAGTGCCAAGATCTTGGGGACCCAGTACTTC. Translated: CSAKILGTQYF.

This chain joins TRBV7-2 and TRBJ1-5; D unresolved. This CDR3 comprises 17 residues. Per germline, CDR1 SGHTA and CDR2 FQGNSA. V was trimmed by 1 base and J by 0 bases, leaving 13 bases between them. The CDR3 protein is CASSLGFMGYSNQPQHF. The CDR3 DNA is TGTGCCAGCAGCTTAGGATTCATGGGTTATAGCAATCAGCCCCAGCATTTT.